The 18 T cell receptor beta chains reported below all come from one sample, sequenced in a study of type 1 regulatory T cells. Antigen specificity for these receptors is unknown. TCRdb analysed the reads with MiXCR anew, one entry per CDR3 protein. Found here are tens of thousands of distinct CDR3 sequences, over 60% of them singletons; the top ten hold 13% to 15%. Sequenced input: cultured T cells, either the whole culture or a sorted T cell fraction (not recorded which). The subset is: Tr1-enriched cell product generated in vitro against host alloantigens. The receptors stem from a human donor in good health.

The chain couples TRBV12-3 or TRBV12-4 to TRBJ2-1; D uncertain. The CDR3 covers 13 residues. Between the trimmed V and J ends, which lost 10 bases and 5 bases, there was a span of 15 bases. The CDR3 coding sequence is TGTGCCACCTCGGATCGCGGTAACAATGAGCAGTTCTTC. It translates to CATSDRGNNEQFF.

A few counts support this clonotype. The chain recombines TRBV3-1 with TRBJ1-4; TRBD1 agrees at 8 bases. After removal of 4 bases from V and 2 bases from J, the junction contained 0 bases not matched to a gene. The V gene's germline CDR1 is LGHDT and CDR2 YNNKEL (reference sequence). The CDR3 covers 14 residues. The CDR3 region has the DNA TGTGCCAGCAGCCGACAGGGGACTAATGAAAAACTGTTTTTT. Its protein is CASSRQGTNEKLFF.

V usage is TRBV12-3 or TRBV12-4 and J usage is TRBJ1-4; the D is unclear. V lost 5 bases, J lost 7 bases, and 11 bases lay in between. The CDR3 is 13 residues long. CDR3 nucleotides: TGTGCCAGCAGTCCCCAGATGAGTGAAAAACTGTTTTTT. Its translation: CASSPQMSEKLFF.

This chain joins TRBV19 and TRBJ2-3; D is possibly TRBD1 (6 bases). Germline loops: CDR1 LNHDA, CDR2 SQIVND (reference sequence). The germline V and J ends were trimmed by 3 bases and 2 bases, with 12 bases remaining between them. This CDR3 region has 15 residues. In DNA, the CDR3 is TGTGCCAGTAGTATGAACAGGGTGGTCACAGATACGCAGTATTTT. Translated: CASSMNRVVTDTQYF.

This chain joins TRBV4-2 and TRBJ2-1, with D tentatively TRBD2 (6 bases). Trimming removed 3 bases at V and 8 bases at J, with 20 bases between. CDR1 is LGHNA, CDR2 YNFKEQ, per germline. This CDR3 contains 16 residues. CDR3 nucleotide sequence: TGTGCCAGCAGCCAGGTCAGGCTAGCGCGAGTGGATGAGCAGTTCTTC. It translates to CASSQVRLARVDEQFF.

The chain links TRBV7-2 to TRBJ2-7; 7 bases align to TRBD1. Germline V gene data show CDR1 as SGHTA and CDR2 as FQGNSA. V lost 4 bases to trimming and J lost 4 bases; unmatched junction nucleotides: 13. The CDR3 has 16 amino acids. The DNA for the CDR3 is TGTGCCAGCAGCTCGAGGGGGCCGGGACGGAATTACGAGCAGTACTTC. Protein: CASSSRGPGRNYEQYF.

This chain links TRBV7-2 with TRBJ2-2; no firm D call. The V gene lost 2 bases and the J gene lost 2 bases, with 9 bases spanning the gap. The CDR3 is 15 residues long. Germline V CDR1 and CDR2: SGHTA, FQGNSA. Here the CDR3 reads CASSLNSFNTGELFF. The DNA of the CDR3 is TGTGCCAGCAGCTTAAACTCTTTTAACACCGGGGAGCTGTTTTTT.

The chain has TRBV7-3 and TRBJ2-3; 11 nucleotides align to TRBD2. The length of the CDR3 is 14 residues. Germline V CDR1 and CDR2: SGHTA, FQGTGA. V dropped 5 bases and J dropped 5; count of bases not matched to a gene: 3. CDR3 amino acids: CASSAGLAGDTQYF. CDR3 bases: TGTGCCAGCAGCGCAGGACTAGCGGGAGATACGCAGTATTTT.

V gene TRBV29-1 combines with J gene TRBJ1-5; unclear D gene. Germline assignment: CDR1 SQVTM and CDR2 ANQGSEA. This CDR3 is built from 13 residues. The V end was cut by 0 bases, the J end by 6 bases, with 9 bases between. The DNA for the CDR3 is TGCAGCGTTGAAGATCACCCGGGTCAGCCCCAGCATTTT. Its protein product is CSVEDHPGQPQHF.

This clonotype turned up a few times. The chain has TRBV20-1 and TRBJ2-7, with 8 bases lining up with TRBD2. J lost 0 bases, V lost 0 bases, and 4 bases had no gene match. There are 15 residues in the CDR3. The germline V gene has CDR1 DFQATT and CDR2 SNEGSKA (reference sequence). The CDR3 loop is CSARDRGGASYEQYF. CDR3 in DNA: TGCAGTGCTAGAGATCGGGGGGGGGCCTCCTACGAGCAGTACTTC.

The CDR3 region has the DNA TGTGCCAGCAGTTTGACCCTACTCGCGGGGGCCAACGTCCTGACTTTC. Translating it yields CASSLTLLAGANVLTF. The chain joins TRBV28 to TRBJ2-6; D is ambiguous. V was pared by 3 bases and J by 4 bases, with 13 bases between. CDR1 and CDR2 (germline): MDHEN, SYDVKM. CDR3 length: 16 residues. Based on the CDR3 plus reference TRBV28 and TRBJ2-6, the full variable domain is DVKVTQSSRYLVKRTGEKVFLECVQDMDHENMFWYRQDPGLGLRLIYFSYDVKMKEKGDIPEGYSVSREKKERFSLILESASTNQTSMYLCASSLTLLAGANVLTFGAGSRLTVL.

The CDR3 loop is CASRLTGLAFF. In DNA, the CDR3 is TGTGCCAGCAGACTAACAGGGTTAGCTTTCTTT. The chain couples TRBV12-3 or TRBV12-4 to TRBJ1-1; tentatively, D is TRBD1 (6 bases). Trimming left V 6 bases short and J 10 bases short, with 12 bases between. There are 11 residues in the CDR3.

V is TRBV11-2 and J is TRBJ1-6; D unresolved. V dropped 0 bases and J dropped 9 bases, with 12 bases sitting between them. Germline V gene data show CDR1 as SGHAT and CDR2 as FQNNGV. The CDR3 extends over 15 amino acids. The chain's CDR3 is CASSLDRTTTSPLHF. The CDR3 region has the DNA TGTGCCAGCAGCTTAGATCGGACTACTACTTCACCCCTCCACTTT.

The V and J genes are TRBV7-9 and TRBJ1-2; D gene unclear. Germline V gene data show CDR1 as SEHNR and CDR2 as FQNEAQ (reference sequence). This CDR3 comprises 14 residues. V lost 2 bases to trimming and J lost 3 bases, with 10 bases between them. DNA for the CDR3: TGTGCCAGCAGCTTATTCAGTACAGACTATGGCTACACCTTC. This gives the protein CASSLFSTDYGYTF.

The sample holds a few counts of this clonotype. The rearrangement joins TRBV7-9 to TRBJ1-3; no clear D. CDR1 is SEHNR and CDR2 is FQNEAQ in the germline V gene (reference sequence). The length of the CDR3 is 15 residues. Trimming left V 5 bases short and J 5 bases short, with 16 bases between. CDR3 region: CASSPRGSDRNTIYF. Here the CDR3 DNA reads TGTGCCAGCAGCCCCCGCGGGAGCGATAGAAACACCATATATTTT.

V and J are TRBV29-1 and TRBJ1-1; 7 bases agree with TRBD1. The germline CDR1 and CDR2 sequences are SQVTM and ANQGSEA. The CDR3 is 15 amino acids. With 4 bases clipped from V and 1 base from J, the junction kept 9 bases outside the gene matches. This CDR3 is CSVGSVSGGNTEAFF. The CDR3 nucleotides read TGCAGCGTTGGCTCGGTTTCAGGGGGGAACACTGAAGCTTTCTTT.

The rearrangement links TRBV4-3 to TRBJ2-1; 12 nucleotides align to TRBD2. Germline assignment: CDR1 LGHNA and CDR2 YSLEER. The V and J ends lost 2 bases and 4 bases, in that order; junction bases with no gene match: 3. There are 16 residues in the CDR3. CDR3 region: CASSQLAGGGYNEQFF. DNA for the CDR3: TGCGCCAGCAGCCAACTAGCGGGGGGGGGATACAATGAGCAGTTCTTC.

This clonotype was observed once. As DNA, the CDR3 is TGTGCCAGCTCAATACACAGGGAGTACAATGAGCAGTTCTTC. Amino acid sequence: CASSIHREYNEQFF. The chain uses TRBV18 and TRBJ2-1; D may be TRBD1 (6 bases). The ends were cut back, 5 bases at V and 4 bases at J, with 12 bases in the middle. Per the germline V gene, CDR1 is KGHSH and CDR2 is LQKENI. The CDR3 is 14 amino acids.